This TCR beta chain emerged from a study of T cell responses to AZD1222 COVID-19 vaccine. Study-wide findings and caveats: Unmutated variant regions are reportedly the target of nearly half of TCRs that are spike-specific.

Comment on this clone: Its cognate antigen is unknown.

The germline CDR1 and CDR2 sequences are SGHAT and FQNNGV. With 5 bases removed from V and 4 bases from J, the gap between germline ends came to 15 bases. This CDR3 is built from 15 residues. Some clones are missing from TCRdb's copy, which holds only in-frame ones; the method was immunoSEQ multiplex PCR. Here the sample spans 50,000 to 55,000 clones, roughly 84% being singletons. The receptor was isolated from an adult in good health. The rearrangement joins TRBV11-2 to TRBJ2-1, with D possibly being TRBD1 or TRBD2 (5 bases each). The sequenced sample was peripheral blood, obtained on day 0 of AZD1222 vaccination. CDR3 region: CASSLSSGPYNEQFF. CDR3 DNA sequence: TGTGCCAGCAGCCTCTCGTCGGGGCCGTACAATGAGCAGTTCTTC. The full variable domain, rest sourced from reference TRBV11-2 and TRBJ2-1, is EAGVAQSPRYKIIEKRQSVAFWCNPISGHATLYWYQQILGQGPKLLIQFQNNGVVDDSQLPKDRFSAERLKGVDSTLKIQPAKLEDSAVYLCASSLSSGPYNEQFFGPGTRLTVL.